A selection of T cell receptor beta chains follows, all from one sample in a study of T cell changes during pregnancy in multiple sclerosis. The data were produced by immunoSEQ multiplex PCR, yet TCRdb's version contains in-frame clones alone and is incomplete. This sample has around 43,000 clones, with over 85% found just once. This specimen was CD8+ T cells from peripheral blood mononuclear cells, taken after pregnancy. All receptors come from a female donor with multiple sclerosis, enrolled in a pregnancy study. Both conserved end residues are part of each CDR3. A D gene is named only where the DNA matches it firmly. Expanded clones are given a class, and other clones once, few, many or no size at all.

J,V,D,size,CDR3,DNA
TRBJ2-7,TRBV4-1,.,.,CASSQGADSYEQYF,TGCGCCAGCAGCCAAGGGGCAGACTCCTACGAGCAGTACTTC
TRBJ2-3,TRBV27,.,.,CASSSNSLRDTQYF,TGTGCCAGCAGTTCTAATAGTCTTCGGGATACGCAGTATTTT
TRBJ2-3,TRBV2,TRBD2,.,CASRPLAAITDTQYF,TGTGCCAGCAGGCCACTAGCGGCTATAACAGATACGCAGTATTTT
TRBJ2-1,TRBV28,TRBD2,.,CASSFKRERANEQFF,TGTGCCAGCAGTTTCAAGCGGGAGAGGGCCAATGAGCAGTTCTTC
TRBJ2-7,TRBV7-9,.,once,CASSEGRGKSTF,TGTGCCAGCAGCGAAGGGCGCGGGAAGTCCACCTTC
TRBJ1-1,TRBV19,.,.,CASSGGQKNTEAFF,TGTGCCAGTAGTGGCGGCCAGAAGAACACTGAAGCTTTCTTT
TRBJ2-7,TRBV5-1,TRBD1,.,CASSVRQGNYEQYF,TGCGCCAGCAGCGTACGACAGGGGAACTACGAGCAGTACTTC
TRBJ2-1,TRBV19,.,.,CASSIGLVLELWPKGDNEQFF,TGTGCCAGTAGTATAGGGCTTGTCCTGGAGTTATGGCCTAAGGGGGACAATGAGCAGTTCTTC
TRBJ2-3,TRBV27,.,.,CASTGGPGTDTQYF,TGTGCCAGCACTGGAGGGCCAGGGACAGATACGCAGTATTTT
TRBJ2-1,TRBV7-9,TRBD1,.,CASSSTGDLRNEQFF,TGTGCCAGCAGCTCGACAGGGGACTTACGGAATGAGCAGTTCTTC
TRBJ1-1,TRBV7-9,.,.,CASSAPRAEAFF,TGTGCCAGCAGCGCCCCCAGGGCGGAAGCTTTCTTT
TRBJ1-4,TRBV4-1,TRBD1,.,CASSQGTGASEKLFF,TGCGCCAGCAGCCAAGGAACAGGGGCCAGTGAAAAACTGTTTTTT
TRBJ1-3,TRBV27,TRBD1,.,CASRKDRERNTIYF,TGTGCCAGCAGAAAGGACAGGGAACGAAACACCATATATTTT
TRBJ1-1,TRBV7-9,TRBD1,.,CASSPGQGVRTEAFF,TGTGCCAGCAGCCCGGGACAGGGGGTGAGGACTGAAGCTTTCTTT
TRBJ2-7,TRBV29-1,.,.,CSVVGGVQDTGGDEQYF,TGCAGCGTTGTAGGGGGCGTCCAGGACACAGGGGGGGACGAGCAGTACTTC
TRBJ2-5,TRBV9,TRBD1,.,CASSGQGEETQYF,TGTGCCAGCAGCGGACAGGGGGAGGAGACCCAGTACTTC
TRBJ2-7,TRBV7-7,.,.,CASSPEGTGEQYF,TGTGCCAGCAGCCCGGAGGGGACGGGGGAGCAGTACTTC
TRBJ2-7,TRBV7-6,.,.,CASSFGTEEGEQYF,TGTGCCAGCAGCTTTGGGACAGAGGAGGGGGAGCAGTACTTC
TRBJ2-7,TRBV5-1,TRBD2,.,CASRIVGQGGYEQYF,TGCGCCAGCAGGATTGTCGGGCAGGGAGGGTACGAGCAGTACTTC
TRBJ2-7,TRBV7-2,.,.,CASSSAGLAYEQYF,TGTGCCAGCAGCTCTGCGGGACTCGCCTACGAGCAGTACTTC
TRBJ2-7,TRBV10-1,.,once,CASSLGAEQYF,TGCGCCAGCAGTTTAGGGGCCGAGCAGTACTTC
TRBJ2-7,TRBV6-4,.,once,CASRIPDSLYEQYF,TGTGCCAGCAGGATCCCGGACAGCCTCTACGAGCAGTACTTC
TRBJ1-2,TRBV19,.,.,CASSQGVDRWDGYTF,TGTGCCAGTAGTCAAGGGGTTGACAGGTGGGATGGCTACACCTTC
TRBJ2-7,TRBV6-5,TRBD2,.,CASSETSGAYEQYF,TGTGCCAGCAGCGAGACTAGCGGAGCCTACGAGCAGTACTTC
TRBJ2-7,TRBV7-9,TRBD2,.,CASSSTSGGPYEQYF,TGTGCCAGCAGTTCGACTAGCGGGGGACCCTACGAGCAGTACTTC
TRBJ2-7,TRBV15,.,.,CATSRARVAFIEQYF,TGTGCCACCAGCAGAGCCAGGGTTGCCTTTATCGAGCAGTACTTC
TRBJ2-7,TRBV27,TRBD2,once,CATSGTSDYEQYF,TGTGCCACCTCAGGGACTAGTGATTACGAGCAGTACTTC
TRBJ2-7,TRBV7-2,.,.,CASSPMRDSYEQYF,TGTGCCAGCAGCCCCATGCGGGACTCCTACGAGCAGTACTTC
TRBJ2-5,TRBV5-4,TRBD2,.,CASSLFGGGRETQYF,TGTGCCAGCAGCTTGTTCGGGGGGGGCAGGGAGACCCAGTACTTC
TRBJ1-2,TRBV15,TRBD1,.,CATSRDGGQRQGYTF,TGTGCCACCAGCAGAGATGGGGGACAGCGTCAGGGCTACACCTTC
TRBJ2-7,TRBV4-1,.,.,CASSQDSVGGSYEQYF,TGCGCCAGCAGCCAAGATTCGGTCGGGGGCTCCTACGAGCAGTACTTC
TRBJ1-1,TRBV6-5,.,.,CASSLTGWNTEAFF,TGTGCCAGCAGTCTGACAGGCTGGAACACTGAAGCTTTCTTT
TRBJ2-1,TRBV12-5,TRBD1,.,CASGPGQGTYNEQFF,TGTGCTAGTGGTCCCGGACAGGGTACTTACAATGAGCAGTTCTTC
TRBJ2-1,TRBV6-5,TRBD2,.,CASSVAGGYNEQFF,TGTGCCAGCAGTGTAGCGGGGGGATACAATGAGCAGTTCTTC
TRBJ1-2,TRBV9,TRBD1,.,CASSVRDRYGYTF,TGTGCCAGCAGCGTTCGGGACAGATATGGCTACACCTTC
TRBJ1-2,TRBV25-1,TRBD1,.,CASSAGQGSDYGYTF,TGTGCCAGCAGTGCCGGACAGGGCTCGGACTATGGCTACACCTTC
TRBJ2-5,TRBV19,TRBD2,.,CASSMTAWGGETQYF,TGTGCCAGTAGTATGACTGCTTGGGGGGGAGAGACCCAGTACTTC
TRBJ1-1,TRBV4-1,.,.,CASSQEVNQGFRITEAFF,TGCGCCAGCAGCCAAGAGGTAAACCAGGGTTTTAGGATCACTGAAGCTTTCTTT
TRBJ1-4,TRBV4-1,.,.,CASSQEPGDRTNEKLFF,TGCGCCAGCAGCCAAGAACCGGGAGACAGAACTAATGAAAAACTGTTTTTT
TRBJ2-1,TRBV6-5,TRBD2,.,CASSYLSGGLYNEQFF,TGTGCCAGCAGTTATCTAAGCGGGGGCCTCTACAATGAGCAGTTCTTC
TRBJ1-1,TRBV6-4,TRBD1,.,CASSKTGEDTEAFF,TGTGCCAGCAGTAAGACAGGGGAGGACACTGAAGCTTTCTTT
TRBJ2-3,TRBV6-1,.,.,CASSEAYVLDTQYF,TGTGCCAGCAGTGAAGCCTACGTCCTGGATACGCAGTATTTT
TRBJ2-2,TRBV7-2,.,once,CASSLPARDTHTGELFF,TGTGCCAGCAGCTTACCCGCCCGGGACACTCACACCGGGGAGCTGTTTTTT
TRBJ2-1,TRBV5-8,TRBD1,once,CASSLDRGLFNEQFF,TGTGCCAGCAGCTTGGACAGGGGCCTTTTCAATGAGCAGTTCTTC
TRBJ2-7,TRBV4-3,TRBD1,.,CASSPRTGGAYEQYF,TGCGCCAGCAGCCCGAGAACAGGGGGCGCCTACGAGCAGTACTTC
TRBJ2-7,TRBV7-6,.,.,CASSQRDGSPGSYEQYF,TGTGCCAGCAGCCAGAGGGATGGCAGCCCTGGCTCCTACGAGCAGTACTTC
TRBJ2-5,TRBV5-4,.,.,CASSLAYQETQYF,TGTGCCAGCAGCTTAGCCTACCAAGAGACCCAGTACTTC
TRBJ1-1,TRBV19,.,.,CASSNSMNTEAFF,TGTGCCAGTAGTAACAGTATGAACACTGAAGCTTTCTTT
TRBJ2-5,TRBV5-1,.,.,CASSLRETQYF,TGCGCCAGCAGCTTGCGGGAGACCCAGTACTTC
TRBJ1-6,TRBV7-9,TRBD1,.,CASSPAGTDNSPLHF,TGTGCCAGCAGCCCGGCCGGGACAGATAATTCACCCCTCCACTTT
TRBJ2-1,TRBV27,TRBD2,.,CAVRLAPGNEQFF,TGTGCCGTCAGACTAGCACCGGGGAATGAGCAGTTCTTC
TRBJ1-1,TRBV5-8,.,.,CASSLPRRTMNTEAFF,TGTGCCAGCAGCTTGCCAAGACGGACTATGAACACTGAAGCTTTCTTT